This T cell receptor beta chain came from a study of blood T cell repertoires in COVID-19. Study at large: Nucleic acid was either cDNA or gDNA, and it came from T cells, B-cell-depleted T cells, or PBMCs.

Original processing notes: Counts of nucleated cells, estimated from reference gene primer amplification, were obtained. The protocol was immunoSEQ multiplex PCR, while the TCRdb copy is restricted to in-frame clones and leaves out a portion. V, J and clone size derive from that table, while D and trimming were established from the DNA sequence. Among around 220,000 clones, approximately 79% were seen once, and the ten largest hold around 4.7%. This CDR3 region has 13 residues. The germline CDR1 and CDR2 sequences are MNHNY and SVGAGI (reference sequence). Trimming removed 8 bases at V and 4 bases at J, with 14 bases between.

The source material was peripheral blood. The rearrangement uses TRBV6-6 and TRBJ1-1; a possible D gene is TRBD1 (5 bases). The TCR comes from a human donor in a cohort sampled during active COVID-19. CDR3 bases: TGTGCCAGCGCGGGGGGTAGAGGCACTGAAGCTTTCTTT. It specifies CASAGGRGTEAFF.